The present entry profiles one T cell receptor beta chain with its context. The CDR3 covers 15 residues. Trimming left V 0 bases short and J 5 bases short, with 13 bases between. Germline lookup yields CDR1 LGHDT and CDR2 YNNKEL (reference sequence). The data were obtained in a study of control samples from healthy donors and cancer patients. The assay was immunoSEQ multiplex PCR, and TCRdb's table has in-frame clones only and misses some. The sample has some 130,000 clones, approximately 90% seen once. V and J are TRBV3-1 (or the pseudogene TRBV3-2) and TRBJ1-2; tentative D call: TRBD1 (5 bases). Input material: blood. The clonotype comes from a woman aged 30 to 39 in good health. CDR3 protein: CASSQEARASYGYTF. The CDR3 DNA follows: TGTGCCAGCAGCCAAGAGGCCAGGGCTTCGTATGGCTACACCTTC.